This T cell receptor (beta chain) was identified during a study of shared clonotypes between healthy human individuals (dated by TCRdb to 2020 to 2022). Background on the whole study: The cohort comprised two women and a few men aged 18 to 49 years. For each donor, three plates each were used for CD4 naive and CD4 memory, two plates were used for CD8 naive, and one plate was used for CD8 memory. Between about 0.85 and 9.5 billion PBMCs per donor were obtained by leukapheresis. Blood TCR repertoires of several healthy adults were deeply sequenced to estimate repertoire size and the extent of clonotype sharing between individuals. Libraries were prepared and TCR repertoires were sequenced by different laboratories using diverse techniques, in order to increase sequencing depth and limit assay-specific biases.

Paper-wide results and their limitations: Naive subsets generally had larger estimated clonotype richness than memory subsets. Only blood was sampled, and tissue TCR repertoires likely differ from those in blood. Because the study included only a small number of donors, the genetic and exposure-history diversity represented was limited. Rarefaction of sorted-subset datasets indicated incomplete sequencing despite the large sequencing depth. Compared with non-shared clonotypes, the clonotypes found in all four sorted-subset donors had higher generation probabilities. Across a few donors, approximately 4.6% of naive CD4, roughly 3.5% of naive CD8, under 2.5% of memory CD4, and roughly 0.4% of memory CD8 clonotypes were shared. Pairwise subsampling led to the expectation that sequencing depth would affect the degree of clonotype sharing among donors.

Turning to this clone: Its target antigen remains unknown. Nothing much larger sits one base from this clone, and base qualities are not available.

The CDR3 runs 13 residues from the cysteine to the phenylalanine. The sequence is cut down to CDR3 DNA, 39 bases in frame from base 1. The germline V gene (reference sequence) sets CDR1 to SGHKS and CDR2 to YYEKEE. V is reduced by 3 bases and J by 5 bases, leaving a spacing of 11 bases between them. Healthy HIV-negative adults with no recently reported acute infections or vaccinations were included as donors. Every donor was a Caucasian adult residing in Nashville, Tennessee, USA. Magnetic negative selection was used to enrich CD4+ T cells, after which naive cells were positively selected on CD45RA and the negative fraction became the memory subset. Blood was obtained by leukapheresis, after which PBMCs were separated by Ficoll-Histopaque density gradient centrifugation and cryopreserved in liquid nitrogen vapor phase. Purity and quantity of every magnetically sorted T cell population were checked by analytical flow cytometry. Each sorted fraction had its genomic DNA isolated and then quantified by UV absorbance on a Nanodrop 2000c.

Using the deep immunoSEQ assay, multiplex PCR amplified TCR CDR3 regions from genomic DNA. For each cell subset, the extracted genomic DNA was distributed evenly across all wells of several immunoSEQ 96-well plates, and each plate served as one replicate. For sorted subsets, approximately 0.2 ug of genomic DNA, equivalent to some 30,000 T cell genomes, went into each replicate PCR. Purified libraries were measured with a Qubit 3.0 fluorometer, size-checked on a Bioanalyzer 2100, and measured again with the KAPA Library Quantification kit. A separate single-read 150-cycle Illumina NextSeq 550 flow cell was used to sequence each immunoSEQ 96-well plate. Concerning the study's data processing: Because the immunoSEQ output held only junctional sequences and lacked quality scores, the filtering could not match the filtering applied to full-length reads. To assign V/J genes and CDR3, sequences were annotated using PyIR, a Python wrapper for IgBLAST v1.9, with IMGT germline references. Reads with weak V/J assignments (E-value above 1e-6), missing CDR3, stop codons, out-of-frame junctions, or ambiguous translated residues were removed. V3J clonotypes were defined by identical inferred V gene, J gene, and CDR3 amino acid sequence. The percentage overlap between two repertoires was calculated by dividing the number of shared unique clonotypes by the size of the smaller repertoire. Richness of each repertoire was evaluated using RTK rarefaction, the Chao1 estimator, and Recon v2.1 estimates of unobserved clonotypes. Generation probabilities for all TCRbeta clonotypes obtained by the gDNA method from a handful of donors were computed using OLGA. In its TCRdb copy, this immuneACCESS table keeps in-frame sequences only and misses some clones. Where compared with another copy, unresolved V genes explain less than half of these, and the others have no known cause. The DNA gave D and trimming, while V, J and clone size come from that table. The sample records 950,000 to 1,200,000 clones, around 77% of which are singletons. The ten biggest clones cover roughly 0.83% of the sample.

This receptor was obtained from a man aged 18 to 30 in good health. Some clones in this sample may be carry-over from other donors' samples. This sequence uses TRBV5-5 and TRBJ1-1; no D segment can be confidently identified. The sequenced sample was memory CD4+ T cells from PBMCs. Explained via the paper, the cell subset or site label denotes: CD45RA-negative fraction. The CDR3 has the sequence CASSWRTGTEAFF. The sequenced DNA is TGTGCCAGCAGCTGGCGCACGGGGACTGAAGCTTTCTTT.